This TCR beta chain was documented in a study of cytomegalovirus exposure and HLA in healthy donors. Notes on the study in general: In a later analysis, TCR association rates varied by HLA locus: DRB1 most, HLA-C fewest. According to the study, around 150 TCR beta chains were cytomegalovirus-associated. Sequencing artifact likely explains a cluster of highly shared sequence variants.

This PCR relied on a set of 60 Vbeta primers and 13 Jbeta primers. Sequenced by immunoSEQ multiplex PCR; TCRdb stores in-frame clones only, minus some. Among 150,000 to 200,000 clones listed, approximately 84% were seen once. Germline trimming cut 1 base from V and 7 bases from J; bases unmatched to any gene: 11. The length of the CDR3 is 17 residues. Germline values: CDR1 MDHEN, CDR2 SYDVKM. Note on this clone: The antigen remains unidentified.

The sequence derives from a man aged 18 to 29 in good health and CMV-seronegative. Sequencing was done on a sample of PBMCs. This rearrangement joins TRBV28 to TRBJ2-7, with TRBD2 matching 12 bases. The CDR3 sequence: CASSLSRLAGEVGEQYF. CDR3 sequence (DNA): TGTGCCAGCAGTTTATCCCGACTAGCGGGAGAAGTGGGGGAGCAGTACTTC.